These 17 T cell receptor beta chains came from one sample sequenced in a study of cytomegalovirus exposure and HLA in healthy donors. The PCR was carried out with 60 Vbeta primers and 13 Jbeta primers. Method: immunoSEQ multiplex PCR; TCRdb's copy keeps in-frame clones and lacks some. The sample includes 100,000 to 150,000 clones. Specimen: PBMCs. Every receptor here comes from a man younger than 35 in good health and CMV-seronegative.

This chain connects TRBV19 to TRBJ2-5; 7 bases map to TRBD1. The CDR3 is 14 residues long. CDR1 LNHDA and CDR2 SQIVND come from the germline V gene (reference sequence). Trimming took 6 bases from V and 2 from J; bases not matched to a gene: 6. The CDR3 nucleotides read TGTGCCAGTAGGGGACAGCTATTACAAGAGACCCAGTACTTC. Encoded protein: CASRGQLLQETQYF.

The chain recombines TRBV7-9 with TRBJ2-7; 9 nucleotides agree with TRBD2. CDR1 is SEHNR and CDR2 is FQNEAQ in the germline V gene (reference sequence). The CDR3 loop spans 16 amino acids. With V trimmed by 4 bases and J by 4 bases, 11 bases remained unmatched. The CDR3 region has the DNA TGTGCCAGCAGCTCCGACGTAGCGGGGGTAAGATACGAGCAGTACTTC. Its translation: CASSSDVAGVRYEQYF.

The CDR3: CASTAGGAREAFF. CDR3 bases: TGTGCCAGCACCGCAGGGGGCGCGCGTGAAGCTTTCTTT. V gene TRBV2 combines with J gene TRBJ1-1, with 8 nucleotides matching TRBD1. V gave up 7 bases and J gave up 7 bases; unmatched junction bases: 8. From germline, CDR1 is SNHLY and CDR2 FYNNEI. This CDR3 has 13 amino acids.

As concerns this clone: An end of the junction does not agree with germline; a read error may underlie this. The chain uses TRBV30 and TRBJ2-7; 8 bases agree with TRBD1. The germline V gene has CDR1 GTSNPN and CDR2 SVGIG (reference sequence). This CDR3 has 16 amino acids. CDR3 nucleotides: TGTGCCTGGAGTAGGGGCCGGGACAGGTTCTCCGACGAGCAGTACTTC. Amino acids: CAWSRGRDRFSDEQYF.

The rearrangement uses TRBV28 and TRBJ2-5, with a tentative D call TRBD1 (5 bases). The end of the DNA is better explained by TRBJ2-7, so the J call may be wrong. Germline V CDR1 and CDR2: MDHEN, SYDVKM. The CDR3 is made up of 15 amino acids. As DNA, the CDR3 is TGTGCCAGCAGTTTACTCACAGACAGTTCCTACGAGCAGTACTTC. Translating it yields CASSLLTDSSYEQYF.

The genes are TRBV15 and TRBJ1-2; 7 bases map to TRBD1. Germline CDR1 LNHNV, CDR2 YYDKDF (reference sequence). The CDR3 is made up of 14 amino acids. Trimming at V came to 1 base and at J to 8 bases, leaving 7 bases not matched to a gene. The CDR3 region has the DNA TGTGCCACCAGCAGAGGAGGGACAGAGATAGGCTACACCTTC. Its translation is CATSRGGTEIGYTF. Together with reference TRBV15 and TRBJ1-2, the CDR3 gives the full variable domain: DAMVIQNPRYQVTQFGKPVTLSCSQTLNHNVMYWYQQKSSQAPKLLFHYYDKDFNNEADTPDNFQSRRPNTSFCFLDIRSPGLGDTAMYLCATSRGGTEIGYTFGSGTRLTVV.

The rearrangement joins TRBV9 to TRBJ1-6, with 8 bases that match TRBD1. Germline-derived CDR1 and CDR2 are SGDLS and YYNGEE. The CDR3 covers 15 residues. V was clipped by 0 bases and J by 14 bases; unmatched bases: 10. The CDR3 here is CASSVVAGGLGALHF. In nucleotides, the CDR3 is TGTGCCAGCAGCGTAGTGGCAGGGGGCTTGGGGGCCCTCCACTTT.

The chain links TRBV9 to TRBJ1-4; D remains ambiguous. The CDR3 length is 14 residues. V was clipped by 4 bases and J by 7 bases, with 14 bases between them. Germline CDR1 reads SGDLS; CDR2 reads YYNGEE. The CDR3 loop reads CASSLRPSGEKLFF. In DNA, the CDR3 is TGTGCCAGCAGCTTAAGGCCCAGCGGTGAAAAACTGTTTTTT.

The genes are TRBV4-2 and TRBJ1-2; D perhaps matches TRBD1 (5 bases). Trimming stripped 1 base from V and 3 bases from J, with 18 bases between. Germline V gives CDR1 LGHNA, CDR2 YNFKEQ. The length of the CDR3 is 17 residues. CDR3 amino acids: CASSQVSSGGVDYGYTF. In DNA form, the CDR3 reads TGTGCCAGCAGCCAAGTCTCGTCTGGGGGGGTAGACTATGGCTACACCTTC.

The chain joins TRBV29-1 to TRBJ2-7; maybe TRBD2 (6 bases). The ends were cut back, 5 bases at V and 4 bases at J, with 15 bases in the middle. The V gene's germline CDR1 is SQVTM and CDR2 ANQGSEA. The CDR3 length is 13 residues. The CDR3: CSVSFDRGYEQYF. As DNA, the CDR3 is TGCAGCGTTTCATTCGACCGGGGGTACGAGCAGTACTTC.

The CDR3 protein is CASSVRDTTDTQYF. DNA for the CDR3: TGTGCCAGCAGCGTCCGGGACACCACAGATACGCAGTATTTT. The chain carries TRBV9 and TRBJ2-3; maybe TRBD1 (6 bases). Trimming stripped 2 bases from V and 2 bases from J, with 9 bases between. This CDR3 has 14 residues. In germline, CDR1 is SGDLS, CDR2 YYNGEE.

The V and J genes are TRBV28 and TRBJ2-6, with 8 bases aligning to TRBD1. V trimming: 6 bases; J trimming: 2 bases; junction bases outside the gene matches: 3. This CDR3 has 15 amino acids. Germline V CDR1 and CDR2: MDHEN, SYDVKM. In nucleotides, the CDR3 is TGTGCCAGCAGCCCGGACAGGGCTGGGGCCAACGTCCTGACTTTC. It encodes CASSPDRAGANVLTF. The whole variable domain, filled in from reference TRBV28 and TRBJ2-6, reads DVKVTQSSRYLVKRTGEKVFLECVQDMDHENMFWYRQDPGLGLRLIYFSYDVKMKEKGDIPEGYSVSREKKERFSLILESASTNQTSMYLCASSPDRAGANVLTFGAGSRLTVL.

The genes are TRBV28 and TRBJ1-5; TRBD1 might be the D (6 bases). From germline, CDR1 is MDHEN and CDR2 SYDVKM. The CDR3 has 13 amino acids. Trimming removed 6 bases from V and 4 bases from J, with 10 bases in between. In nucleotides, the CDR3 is TGTGCCAGCAGAGGACAGATTAATCAGCCCCAGCATTTT. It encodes CASRGQINQPQHF.

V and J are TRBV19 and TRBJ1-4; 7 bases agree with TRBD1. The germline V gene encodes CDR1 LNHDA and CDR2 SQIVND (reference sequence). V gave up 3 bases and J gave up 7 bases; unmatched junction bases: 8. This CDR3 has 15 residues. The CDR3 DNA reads TGTGCCAGTAGTATTTCGACAGGGTCGCGTGAAAAACTGTTTTTT. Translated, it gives CASSISTGSREKLFF. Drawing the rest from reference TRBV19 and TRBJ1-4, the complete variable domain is DGGITQSPKYLFRKEGQNVTLSCEQNLNHDAMYWYRQDPGQGLRLIYYSQIVNDFQKGDIAEGYSVSREKKESFPLTVTSAQKNPTAFYLCASSISTGSREKLFFGSGTQLSVL.

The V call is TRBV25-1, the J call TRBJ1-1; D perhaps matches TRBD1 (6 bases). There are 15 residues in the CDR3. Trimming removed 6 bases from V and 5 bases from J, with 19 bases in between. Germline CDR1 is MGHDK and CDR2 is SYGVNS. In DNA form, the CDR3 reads TGTGCCAGCAGAACTCGGGGGGGGGCGAAAACTGAAGCTTTCTTT. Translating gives CASRTRGGAKTEAFF.

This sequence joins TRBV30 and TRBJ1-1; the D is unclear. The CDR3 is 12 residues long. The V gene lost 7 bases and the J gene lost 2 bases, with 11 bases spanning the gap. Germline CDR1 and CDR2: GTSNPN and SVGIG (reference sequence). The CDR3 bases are TGTGCCTCCACGCTAGCCAACACTGAAGCTTTCTTT. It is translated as CASTLANTEAFF. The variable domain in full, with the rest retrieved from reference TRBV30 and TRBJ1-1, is SQTIHQWPATLVQPVGSPLSLECTVEGTSNPNLYWYRQAAGRGLQLLFYSVGIGQISSEVPQNLSASRPQDRQFILSSKKLLLSDSGFYLCASTLANTEAFFGQGTRLTVV.

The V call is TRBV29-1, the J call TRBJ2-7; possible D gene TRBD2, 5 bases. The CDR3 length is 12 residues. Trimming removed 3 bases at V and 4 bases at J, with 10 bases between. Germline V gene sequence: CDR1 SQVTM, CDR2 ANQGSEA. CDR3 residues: CSVEDGGYEQYF. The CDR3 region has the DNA TGCAGCGTTGAGGACGGAGGATACGAGCAGTACTTC.